By sample fraction, the clone carrying this T cell receptor (beta chain) is medium-sized. The data derive from a study of T cell repertoires in aging, cancer and after chemotherapy. The CDR3 length is 16 residues. The germline CDR1 and CDR2 sequences are MNHNS and SASEGT. Trimming cost V 4 bases and J 1 base, with 17 bases left between them. Rearranged V-D-J TRB sequences were amplified with a mixed TRB-A/B primer pool. MiXCR, applied by TCRdb to the multiplex PCR reads, yields one record per CDR3 protein. The table records several thousand distinct CDR3 sequences, around 30% of them present only once. Amplification of TCR beta used genomic DNA extracted from peripheral blood.

Source material: blood. The sequence derives from a human donor with a blood cancer. V usage is TRBV6-1 and J usage is TRBJ2-7; D remains unclear. CDR3 nucleotide sequence: TGTGCCAGCAGTGGTTTTTGGCAGAAGATTTCCTACGAGCAGTACTTC. Translating it yields CASSGFWQKISYEQYF.